This T cell receptor (beta chain) derives from a study of CD8 T cells in ankylosing spondylitis. General study points: Made up of about eight highly homologous variants, a TCR beta motif appeared characteristic of ankylosing spondylitis blood. In ankylosing spondylitis patients, matched synovial fluid reportedly showed significant enrichment of disease-linked clones.

Construction of TCR beta libraries was performed using quantitative 5'-RACE with molecular barcodes. TCRdb reanalysed the 5' RACE reads using MiXCR and keeps one entry per CDR3 protein. Of about 200,000 distinct CDR3 sequences listed, 20% to 30% are singletons. Points on this clonotype: Its antigen is currently unknown.

From germline, CDR1 is SQVTM and CDR2 ANQGSEA. V was clipped by 6 bases and J by 6 bases; unmatched bases: 10. This CDR3 has 15 amino acids. The origin of this receptor is a male donor with ankylosing spondylitis or in good health (not recorded which). The chain has TRBV29-1 and TRBJ1-5; 11 nucleotides line up with TRBD1. The sequencing sample was made of blood, either unsorted or a sorted T cell fraction (not recorded which). The CDR3 coding sequence is TGCAGCGTCCGTCTCGGGACAGGGGGAGGTCAGCCCCAGCATTTT. Amino acids: CSVRLGTGGGQPQHF.